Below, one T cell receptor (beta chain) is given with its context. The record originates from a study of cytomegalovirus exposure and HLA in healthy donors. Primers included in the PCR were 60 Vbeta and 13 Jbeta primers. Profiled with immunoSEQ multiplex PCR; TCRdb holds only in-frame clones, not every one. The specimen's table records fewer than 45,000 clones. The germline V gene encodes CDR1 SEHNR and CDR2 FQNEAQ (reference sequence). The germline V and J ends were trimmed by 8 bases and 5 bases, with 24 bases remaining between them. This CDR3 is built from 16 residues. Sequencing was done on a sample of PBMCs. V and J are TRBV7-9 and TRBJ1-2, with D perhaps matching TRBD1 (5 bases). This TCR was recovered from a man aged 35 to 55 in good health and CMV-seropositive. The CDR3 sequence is CASGGGLPNLRYGYTF. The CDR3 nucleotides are TGTGCCAGCGGGGGGGGACTGCCTAACTTAAGATATGGCTACACCTTC.